These 28 T cell receptor beta chains were sequenced from one sample in a study of T cell repertoires in cytomegalovirus infection (dated by TCRdb to the late 2010s). The run used an Illumina HiSeq 1500. TCRdb reprocessing: public reads trimmed at Q25 with fastp, clones called with MiXCR, in-frame beta chains kept. Rows with a matching CDR3 protein are joined into one entry that keeps the most common DNA and genes. Present in this sample are fewer than 200,000 distinct CDR3 sequences, under 25% of which were seen just once. Of the sample, around 3.1% is held by the ten largest clones. Sequencing used PBMCs. Receptors were obtained from a human donor in good health (CMV status not recorded). Some clones in this sample may be carry-over from other donors' samples.

This clonotype was observed a few times. The chain links TRBV7-9 to TRBJ1-1; possible D gene TRBD1, 5 bases. In germline, CDR1 is SEHNR, CDR2 FQNEAQ (reference sequence). The CDR3 length is 15 residues. V was pared by 0 bases and J by 1 base, with 9 bases between. The CDR3 protein is CASSLATERNTEAFF. The CDR3 nucleotides read TGTGCCAGCAGCTTAGCGACAGAGAGGAACACTGAAGCTTTCTTT.

This clonotype has just a few counts. This chain connects TRBV25-1 to TRBJ2-1; possibly TRBD2 for D (6 bases). This CDR3 has 12 amino acids. Trimming took 4 bases from V and 8 from J, leaving 9 bases between them. Germline V gene lookup returns CDR1 MGHDK and CDR2 SYGVNS. The CDR3 DNA sequence: TGTGCCAGCAGTGTTGGGACTTATGAGCAGTTCTTC. Translation: CASSVGTYEQFF.

The rearrangement links TRBV5-4 to TRBJ2-5, with 12 bases that match TRBD1. Looked up from germline, CDR1 is SGHNT and CDR2 is YYREEE (reference sequence). V gave up 9 bases and J gave up 5 bases; unmatched junction bases: 11. This CDR3 is 15 amino acids long. The CDR3 here is CATFQGQGARETQYF. The CDR3 nucleotides are TGTGCCACCTTTCAGGGACAGGGGGCGAGGGAGACCCAGTACTTC.

The chain links TRBV2 to TRBJ1-1; possible D gene TRBD1, 6 bases. The V end lost 0 bases, the J end lost 5 bases, and 13 bases lay between the germline ends. The CDR3 contains 15 residues. From germline, CDR1 is SNHLY and CDR2 FYNNEI. CDR3 loop: CASSEARGRGTEAFF. In DNA, the CDR3 is TGTGCCAGCAGTGAAGCGAGGGGGAGAGGGACTGAAGCTTTCTTT.

This chain joins TRBV6-2 or TRBV6-3 and TRBJ1-1; maybe TRBD1 (6 bases). Trimming took 5 bases from V and 4 from J, leaving 14 bases between them. Germline CDR1 reads MNHEY; CDR2 reads SVGEGT. The CDR3 totals 14 residues. For the CDR3, the DNA is TGTGCCAGCAGTCTACAGGGTTGGGGCACTGAAGCTTTCTTT. Translation gives CASSLQGWGTEAFF.

This chain uses TRBV6-5 with TRBJ2-1, with D possibly being TRBD2 (7 bases). V lost 1 base, J lost 2 bases, and 15 bases lay in between. The CDR3 is 17 residues long. The V gene's germline CDR1 is MNHEY and CDR2 SVGAGI. The CDR3 sequence: CASSYLGASGPYNEQFF. DNA of the CDR3: TGTGCCAGCAGTTACTTGGGGGCTAGCGGACCCTACAATGAGCAGTTCTTC.

There are many counts of this clonotype. The chain uses TRBV7-2 and TRBJ1-5, with D possibly TRBD1 on 5 matching bases. This CDR3 comprises 16 residues. V lost 2 bases, J lost 0 bases, and 11 bases lay in between. The germline gives CDR1 SGHTA, CDR2 FQGNSA. The CDR3 loop is CASSLLGGTSNQPQHF. In DNA form, the CDR3 reads TGTGCCAGCAGCTTATTGGGGGGGACTAGCAATCAGCCCCAGCATTTT.

This clonotype occurred a few times. The V call is TRBV5-1, the J call TRBJ2-1; D uncertain. CDR3 length: 16 residues. CDR1 SGHRS and CDR2 YFSETQ come from the germline V gene. Between the trimmed V and J ends, which lost 0 bases and 0 bases, there was a span of 10 bases. Written as DNA, the CDR3 is TGCGCCAGCAGCTTGGAGGTGAAGAGCTCCTACAATGAGCAGTTCTTC. This translates into CASSLEVKSSYNEQFF.

This chain links TRBV5-1 with TRBJ1-2; perhaps TRBD1 as D (5 bases). The CDR3 has 12 residues. The germline V gene encodes CDR1 SGHRS and CDR2 YFSETQ. Trimming stripped 4 bases from V and 6 bases from J, with 10 bases between. This CDR3 reads CASSQGGNGYTF. CDR3 nucleotides: TGCGCCAGCAGCCAGGGAGGGAATGGCTACACCTTC. Using reference TRBV5-1 and TRBJ1-2 for the parts outside the CDR3, the full variable domain is KAGVTQTPRYLIKTRGQQVTLSCSPISGHRSVSWYQQTPGQGLQFLFEYFSETQRNKGNFPGRFSGRQFSNSRSEMNVSTLELGDSALYLCASSQGGNGYTFGSGTRLTVV.

Of note for this clonotype: A read error is possible here, since a much larger clone lies one base away. J is TRBJ2-1 and V is TRBV5-4, with 9 nucleotides matching TRBD2. Germline V CDR1 and CDR2: SGHNT, YYREEE (reference sequence). The CDR3 consists of 14 residues. The CDR3 DNA follows: TGTGCCAGCAGCGGGACTAGCTCCTACAATGTGCAGTTCTTC. Its translation is CASSGTSSYNVQFF.

Note on this clonotype: A junction end diverges from the germline sequence, so it may reflect a read error. The gene calls are TRBV19 and TRBJ2-6; D is perhaps TRBD1 (6 bases). The germline V gene encodes CDR1 LNHDA and CDR2 SQIVND (reference sequence). The CDR3 sequence is 16 residues long. CDR3 nucleotides: TGTGCCGTCTCGACAGGTCGTCCATCTGGGGCCTACGTCCTGACTTTC. Translated, it gives CAVSTGRPSGAYVLTF.

The V call is TRBV20-1, the J call TRBJ2-7; 8 bases agree with TRBD2. Germline V gene data show CDR1 as DFQATT and CDR2 as SNEGSKA (reference sequence). The CDR3 spans 14 residues. V shed 6 bases, J shed 1 base, and the junction held 8 bases outside the gene matches. The CDR3 spells CSASIPGGSYEQYF. CDR3 sequence (DNA): TGCAGTGCGTCAATCCCGGGAGGGTCCTACGAGCAGTACTTC.

The chain employs TRBV20-1 and TRBJ2-2, with D unresolved. Trimming left V 6 bases short and J 6 bases short, with 11 bases between. The germline CDR1 and CDR2 sequences are DFQATT and SNEGSKA (reference sequence). The CDR3 covers 12 residues. The CDR3 protein is CSAGPGPGELFF. The CDR3 DNA follows: TGCAGTGCGGGCCCCGGACCCGGGGAGCTGTTTTTT.

The CDR3 DNA reads as TGTGCCAGCAGCTTCCGGGGTAGCGGAACCCTGGGAGATACGCAGTATTTT. Its protein is CASSFRGSGTLGDTQYF. V gene TRBV5-5 combines with J gene TRBJ2-3, with D possibly TRBD2 on 6 matching bases. The V gene's germline CDR1 is SGHKS and CDR2 YYEKEE (reference sequence). Trimming left V 2 bases short and J 5 bases short, with 21 bases between. This CDR3 is 17 amino acids long.

This clonotype was detected ten times or more. The rearrangement joins TRBV12-3 or TRBV12-4 to TRBJ2-7, with unresolved D. Trimming removed 2 bases from V and 5 bases from J, with 13 bases in between. The CDR3 is 14 amino acids. Here the CDR3 DNA reads TGTGCCAGCAGTTTACAAGGAGCGCTCGACGAGCAGTACTTC. Encoded protein: CASSLQGALDEQYF.

CDR3 in amino acids: CASSLGGPQETQYF. The CDR3 DNA sequence: TGTGCCAGCAGTTTGGGCGGGCCCCAAGAGACCCAGTACTTC. The chain recombines TRBV28 with TRBJ2-5; the D gene is possibly TRBD2 (5 bases). The CDR3 has 14 residues. Trimming cost V 3 bases and J 1 base, with 9 bases left between them. From germline, CDR1 is MDHEN and CDR2 SYDVKM. The whole variable domain, filled in from reference TRBV28 and TRBJ2-5, reads DVKVTQSSRYLVKRTGEKVFLECVQDMDHENMFWYRQDPGLGLRLIYFSYDVKMKEKGDIPEGYSVSREKKERFSLILESASTNQTSMYLCASSLGGPQETQYFGPGTRLLVL.

This clonotype was found many times. The chain joins TRBV7-2 to TRBJ2-7, with a weak D call TRBD2 (6 bases). The CDR3 runs 13 residues. The germline V gene has CDR1 SGHTA and CDR2 FQGNSA. The ends were cut back, 4 bases at V and 2 bases at J, with 9 bases in the middle. CDR3 in amino acids: CASSSGLTYEQYF. The CDR3 region has the DNA TGTGCCAGCAGCTCTGGACTAACCTACGAGCAGTACTTC.

Comment on this clonotype: This could be a read error, since a much larger clone is one nucleotide away. V and J are TRBV6-6 and TRBJ1-5; 7 bases match TRBD1. The CDR3 totals 15 residues. CDR1 is MNHNY and CDR2 is SVGAGI in the germline V gene (reference sequence). The V gene end was trimmed by 6 bases and the J gene end by 4 bases; junction bases not matched to a gene: 9. CDR3 amino acids: CASSAGSGGNQPQHF. As DNA, the CDR3 is TGTGCCAGCAGCGCAGGGTCAGGGGGTAATCAGCCCCAGCATTTT.

Regarding this clonotype: It may be a read error: a sequence one base away is much more abundant. CDR3 bases: TGTGCCAGCAGCCCAGGCCCGGGAAAGGGACACACCGGGGAGCTGTTTTTT. Translating gives CASSPGPGKGHTGELFF. The rearrangement links TRBV7-3 to TRBJ2-2, with D possibly called TRBD1 or TRBD2 (5 bases each). Per the germline V gene, CDR1 is SGHTA and CDR2 is FQGTGA. The V end was cut by 5 bases, the J end by 3 bases, with 19 bases between. The CDR3 consists of 17 residues.

This clonotype has just one count. The rearrangement links TRBV4-3 to TRBJ1-2; 7 nucleotides match TRBD1. The CDR3 is 15 amino acids. CDR1 LGHNA and CDR2 YSLEER come from the germline V gene. V shed 3 bases and J 3 bases; nucleotides not matched to a gene: 7. Written as DNA, the CDR3 is TGCGCCAGCAGCCAGCTGGGACAGAGACACTATGGCTACACCTTC. It yields the protein CASSQLGQRHYGYTF.

The rearrangement joins TRBV29-1 to TRBJ1-5; 8 bases match TRBD1. V was pared by 4 bases and J by 7 bases, with 6 bases of the junction left unmatched. The CDR3 spans 13 residues. In germline, CDR1 is SQVTM, CDR2 ANQGSEA. The CDR3 region is CSVAGQGGQPQHF. The DNA of the CDR3 is TGCAGCGTTGCCGGACAGGGAGGACAGCCCCAGCATTTT.

The V call is TRBV29-1, the J call TRBJ2-4; D is unresolved. Germline CDR1 and CDR2: SQVTM and ANQGSEA. V dropped 7 bases and J dropped 4 bases, with 14 bases sitting between them. The CDR3 is made up of 13 amino acids. The CDR3 sequence: CSAQGTVKNIQYF. For the CDR3, the DNA is TGCAGCGCCCAAGGAACAGTAAAAAACATTCAGTACTTC.

The CDR3: CASSHRTGYETQYF. For the CDR3, the DNA is TGTGCCAGCAGCCATCGGACAGGATACGAGACCCAGTACTTC. The chain carries TRBV4-2 and TRBJ2-5, with TRBD1 matching over 7 bases. Germline V gene data show CDR1 as LGHNA and CDR2 as YNFKEQ. The length of the CDR3 is 14 residues. The J segment lost 5 bases and the V segment lost 3 bases, leaving 6 bases of the junction unmatched.

Regarding this clonotype: A clone one base away is much larger, so this may be a read error. Written as DNA, the CDR3 is TGTGCCAGCAGGGAGGTGATTGAGCAGTTCTTC. This codes for CASREVIEQFF. This chain uses TRBV12-3 or TRBV12-4 with TRBJ2-1, with D perhaps TRBD2 (5 bases). The CDR3 totals 11 residues. The V and J ends lost 6 bases and 9 bases respectively, with 9 bases between them.

This clonotype was observed a few times. J is TRBJ2-7 and V is TRBV19; a weak D match, TRBD2 (6 bases). This CDR3 is 14 amino acids long. Trimming shortened V by 5 bases and J by 3 bases, and 14 bases separated the two germline ends. From germline, CDR1 is LNHDA and CDR2 SQIVND (reference sequence). CDR3 region: CASSGSGVLYEQYF. CDR3 sequence (DNA): TGTGCCAGTAGTGGCTCGGGAGTCCTCTACGAGCAGTACTTC.

This clonotype came up a few times. The rearrangement uses TRBV5-1 and TRBJ1-1, with D unclear. From germline, CDR1 is SGHRS and CDR2 YFSETQ. V was clipped by 4 bases and J by 4 bases, with 11 bases between them. The CDR3 totals 13 residues. The CDR3 sequence is CASSETVVTEAFF. CDR3 nucleotide sequence: TGCGCCAGCAGCGAGACTGTTGTCACTGAAGCTTTCTTT. Looking up the rest from reference TRBV5-1 and TRBJ1-1 gives the full variable domain: KAGVTQTPRYLIKTRGQQVTLSCSPISGHRSVSWYQQTPGQGLQFLFEYFSETQRNKGNFPGRFSGRQFSNSRSEMNVSTLELGDSALYLCASSETVVTEAFFGQGTRLTVV.

This clonotype occurred many times. The rearrangement links TRBV7-2 to TRBJ1-5; the D is unclear. V lost 1 base and J lost 3, with 7 bases in between. CDR3 length equals 14 residues. From germline, CDR1 is SGHTA and CDR2 FQGNSA. The CDR3 region has the DNA TGTGCCAGCAGCTTAGGGAGATACAATCAGCCCCAGCATTTT. It translates to CASSLGRYNQPQHF.

This chain links TRBV12-3 or TRBV12-4 with TRBJ2-3; 12 bases line up with TRBD2. J lost 2 bases, V lost 6 bases, and 12 bases had no gene match. The CDR3 spans 18 residues. CDR3: CASRSTSGGPPATDTQYF. The CDR3 DNA reads TGTGCCAGCAGATCAACTAGCGGGGGGCCCCCTGCCACAGATACGCAGTATTTT.